A selection of T cell receptor beta chains follows, all from one sample in a study of siplizumab effects on memory and regulatory T cells. Produced via immunoSEQ multiplex PCR; TCRdb's table is partial and in-frame only. The table lists roughly 93,000 clones, about 94% of them singletons. Sample: non-Treg CD4+ T cells sorted from blood. The receptors originated from a human donor in good health. The CDR3 runs from the conserved cysteine through the conserved F or W. The D gene is left open where the match is weak. The listing skips clone size in some rows; elsewhere it reads once, few, many or a size class.

clone size,V gene,J gene,D gene,CDR3 DNA,CDR3 protein
.,TRBV19,TRBJ1-5,.,TGTGCCAGTAGTATCTCCAGCCCCAGTACCGGCAATCAGCCCCAGCATTTT,CASSISSPSTGNQPQHF
.,TRBV5-1,TRBJ1-3,.,TGCGCCAGCGCCCGATGGCCAAGCTCTGGAAACACCATATATTTT,CASARWPSSGNTIYF
.,TRBV5-1,TRBJ2-2,.,TGCGCCAGCAGCTCAGACGACAGAACCGGGGAGCTGTTTTTT,CASSSDDRTGELFF
.,TRBV6-5,TRBJ2-1,TRBD2,TGTGCCAGCAGTGGACTAGCGGGTTACAATGAGCAGTTCTTC,CASSGLAGYNEQFF
.,TRBV5-1,TRBJ2-2,.,TGCGCCAGCAGCTTGAGCGTAGCCGGCACCGGGGAGCTGTTTTTT,CASSLSVAGTGELFF
once,TRBV30,TRBJ2-5,.,TGTGCCTGGAGTCTATTAGGGGTCTCCATCGAGACCCAGTACTTC,CAWSLLGVSIETQYF
.,TRBV5-1,TRBJ2-1,TRBD2,TGCGCCAGCAGCCCCAACCTAGCGGGAGGGCCATCCTACAATGAGCAGTTCTTC,CASSPNLAGGPSYNEQFF
.,TRBV18,TRBJ1-2,.,TGTGCCAGCTCACCACAGGACGGGAAGGGCGGCTACACCTTC,CASSPQDGKGGYTF
.,TRBV10-3,TRBJ2-1,TRBD2,TGTGCCACAGGGGGACTAGCGGGAGTGGTTAATGAGCAGTTCTTC,CATGGLAGVVNEQFF
once,TRBV27,TRBJ2-1,TRBD2,TGTGCCAGCAGTCCGGGACTAGCGCCGAATGAGCAGTTCTTC,CASSPGLAPNEQFF
.,TRBV19,TRBJ1-3,.,TGTGCCAGTAGTACACGCAGACAGAGCCTTTCTGGAAACACCATATATTTT,CASSTRRQSLSGNTIYF
.,TRBV6-6,TRBJ1-1,.,TGTGCCAGCAGTTACTCGATTGTCTCCACTGAAGCTTTCTTT,CASSYSIVSTEAFF
.,TRBV7-2,TRBJ2-6,.,TGTGCCAGCAGCGTCAGGGTTTTGGGAATTGGGGCCAACGTCCTGACTTTC,CASSVRVLGIGANVLTF
few,TRBV7-9,TRBJ1-2,TRBD1,TGTGCCAGCAGCTCCCTTGGGACAGGGGGTTCCCTCTATGGCTACACCTTC,CASSSLGTGGSLYGYTF
few,TRBV19,TRBJ1-1,.,TGTGCCAGTAGTATAGTGGGTATGCTGAACACTGAAGCTTTCTTT,CASSIVGMLNTEAFF
.,TRBV28,TRBJ1-2,.,TGTGCCAGCAGTTTGGCGGGCCCGCGGGGCTACACCTTC,CASSLAGPRGYTF
once,TRBV28,TRBJ1-3,TRBD1,TGTGCCAGCAGCTATCAAGGGGGCGGAAACACCATATATTTT,CASSYQGGGNTIYF
.,TRBV25-1,TRBJ1-1,TRBD1,TGTGCCAGCAGTGATCTGGACAGGGGGCCCACTGAAGCTTTCTTT,CASSDLDRGPTEAFF
.,TRBV30,TRBJ2-7,TRBD2,TGTGCCTGTTCCGGGACGGCCGGGGGGGAGCAGTACTTC,CACSGTAGGEQYF
.,TRBV7-9,TRBJ2-2,.,TGTGCCAGCAGCTTCAGGGCAGCTAGGTCCACCGGGGAGCTGTTTTTT,CASSFRAARSTGELFF
.,TRBV27,TRBJ2-6,.,TGTGCCACCCCGGACGTACAGGGACCGCCGGGGTCTGGGGCCAACGTCCTGACTTTC,CATPDVQGPPGSGANVLTF
.,TRBV4-1,TRBJ2-1,TRBD2,TGCGCCAGCAGCCCGAGCGGGAGAATCGCCAATGAGCAGTTCTTC,CASSPSGRIANEQFF
.,TRBV10-1,TRBJ1-3,.,TGCGCCAGCAGTGACCCGCGCGGCTCTGGAAACACCATATATTTT,CASSDPRGSGNTIYF
.,TRBV25-1,TRBJ2-5,TRBD1,TGTGCCAGCAGAGTCGGGACAGCCAAAGAGACCCAGTACTTC,CASRVGTAKETQYF
.,TRBV6-4,TRBJ2-1,.,TGTGCCAGCAGTGATTTACCCCACTACAATGAGCAGTTCTTC,CASSDLPHYNEQFF
.,TRBV5-1,TRBJ1-1,.,TGCGCCAGCAGCCGTATAGGAGGAGAAGCTTTCTTT,CASSRIGGEAFF
.,TRBV7-8,TRBJ2-7,.,TGTGCCAGCAGCTTAGAGTTCCTCTCCTACGAGCAGTACTTC,CASSLEFLSYEQYF
.,TRBV7-9,TRBJ2-1,.,TGTGCCAGCAGCACCCTAGCCAATGAGCAGTTCTTC,CASSTLANEQFF
.,TRBV7-2,TRBJ2-1,TRBD1,TGTGCCAGCAGCTTAACTGGGACTCGGACAGGGTACACCTACAATGAGCAGTTCTTC,CASSLTGTRTGYTYNEQFF
.,TRBV28,TRBJ2-2,.,TGTGCCAGCAGTTTTGGCAGGGGTAACCCCGGGGAGCTGTTTTTT,CASSFGRGNPGELFF
.,TRBV28,TRBJ1-4,TRBD1,TGTGCGATAGACATGAACCGGGACAGGGTAGGAGAACATGAAAAACTGTTTTTT,CAIDMNRDRVGEHEKLFF
.,TRBV2,TRBJ2-7,TRBD2,TGTGCCAGCATAGCCGGGACTAGTCGTTCCGAGCAGTACTTC,CASIAGTSRSEQYF
.,TRBV12-5,TRBJ1-2,TRBD1,TGTGCTAGTGGTTTGTCCCAGGGGGCTAACTATGGCTACACCTTC,CASGLSQGANYGYTF
once,TRBV5-4,TRBJ2-2,TRBD2,TGTGCCAGCAGCCCGGGACTAGCGGGTGCGAACACCGGGGAGCTGTTTTTT,CASSPGLAGANTGELFF
.,TRBV5-1,TRBJ1-5,.,TGCGCCAGCAGCGTCGGGCCAGGAGAATCTCAGCCCCAGCATTTT,CASSVGPGESQPQHF
.,TRBV19,TRBJ2-1,TRBD2,TGTGCCAGTAGTGCACTGAGCGGTTCGGGGGGAGGTGAGCAGTTCTTC,CASSALSGSGGGEQFF
.,TRBV30,TRBJ2-7,TRBD1,TGTGCCTGGAGTGGGGCAGGGGGTCCCTACGAGCAGTACTTC,CAWSGAGGPYEQYF
.,TRBV6-1,TRBJ1-2,.,TGTGCCAGCAGTGATAACGGCGGTCTCTATGGCTACACCTTC,CASSDNGGLYGYTF
.,TRBV18,TRBJ1-3,.,TGTGCCAGCTCACCACTTAGCCTAACAGGGCCCTCTGGAAACACCATATATTTT,CASSPLSLTGPSGNTIYF
.,TRBV10-2,TRBJ2-7,TRBD2,TGCGCCAGCAGTGAGGGGACTAGCGGGAGGGCCTACGAGCAGTACTTC,CASSEGTSGRAYEQYF
.,TRBV6-1,TRBJ2-3,TRBD1,TGTGCCAGCAGTGAAATGACAGGGATAGTTACAGATACGCAGTATTTT,CASSEMTGIVTDTQYF
.,TRBV7-9,TRBJ1-1,.,TGTGCCAGCAGCTTTGTCTATCGCCAGAATAGTATCCCTGAAGCTTTCTTT,CASSFVYRQNSIPEAFF
.,TRBV19,TRBJ2-7,.,TGTGCCAGTGGCGGGGACCGCCGCTACGAGCAGTACTTC,CASGGDRRYEQYF
.,TRBV5-1,TRBJ2-1,TRBD2,TGCGCCAGCAGCTTGGGGCGGGAGGGCCGAAATGAGCAGTTCTTC,CASSLGREGRNEQFF
.,TRBV18,TRBJ2-5,.,TGTGCCAGCTCTAGGAATTCGGGGGAGACCCAGTACTTC,CASSRNSGETQYF
.,TRBV28,TRBJ2-1,TRBD2,TGTGCCAGCAGTTTGCGGGGAGGGTACAATGAGCAGTTCTTC,CASSLRGGYNEQFF
.,TRBV7-9,TRBJ1-1,.,TGTGCCAGCAGCTTTTTATTTTCCAGGATGAACACTGAAGCTTTCTTT,CASSFLFSRMNTEAFF
.,TRBV28,TRBJ2-5,.,TGTGCCAGCAGTTTTTTCGGTCAAGAGACCCAGTACTTC,CASSFFGQETQYF
.,TRBV7-7,TRBJ2-5,.,TGTGCCAGCAGCTTAGCAAGGACTCCTGGGGGGACCCAGTACTTC,CASSLARTPGGTQYF
.,TRBV19,TRBJ2-3,.,TGTGCCAGTAGTATAGATCTATTGCGGGTCTACCAAACGAGGAGCACAGATACGCAGTATTTT,CASSIDLLRVYQTRSTDTQYF
.,TRBV27,TRBJ2-5,.,TGTGCCAGCAGTTTGGGAGAGACCCAGTACTTC,CASSLGETQYF
.,TRBV27,TRBJ2-5,TRBD2,TGTGCCAGTAGGGGACTAGCGGGAGTTTTAGAGACCCAGTACTTC,CASRGLAGVLETQYF
.,TRBV5-6,TRBJ1-2,.,TGTGCCAGCAGCTCTTACTATGGCTACACCTTC,CASSSYYGYTF
.,TRBV21-1,TRBJ2-7,.,TGTGCCAGCAGCATGCGGGGACAGGCTCCCTACGAGCAGTACTTC,CASSMRGQAPYEQYF
.,TRBV5-1,TRBJ2-1,TRBD2,TGCGCCAGCAGCCCAATACTAGCGAGGTCCCATGAGCAGTTCTTC,CASSPILARSHEQFF